These 5 T cell receptor beta chains originate from one sample sequenced in a study of cytomegalovirus exposure and HLA in healthy donors. PCR was performed using 60 Vbeta and 13 Jbeta primers. Here immunoSEQ multiplex PCR was the method, and the copy in TCRdb shows in-frame clones only, minus some. Counted here are about 190,000 clones, about 90% occurring once; the ten biggest clones make up around 0.99%. Sequenced material: PBMCs. The receptors here all came from a boy between 2 and 10 years old in good health and CMV-seronegative.

This chain connects TRBV6-4 to TRBJ2-1; TRBD2 agrees at 8 bases. The V segment lost 2 bases and the J segment 1 base; nucleotides outside the gene matches: 4. The CDR3 totals 16 residues. Germline V gene lookup returns CDR1 MRHNA and CDR2 SNTAGT. CDR3 nucleotide sequence: TGTGCCAGCAGTGACCGCGGGGGGCCATCCTACAATGAGCAGTTCTTC. Its translation: CASSDRGGPSYNEQFF.

In this sample, this clone turned up a few times. The chain links TRBV6-1 to TRBJ1-1; D is ambiguous. Germline V gives CDR1 MNHNS, CDR2 SASEGT. CDR3 length: 13 amino acids. V was shortened by 4 bases and J by 5 bases, with 11 bases between the two germline ends. The CDR3 DNA reads as TGTGCCAGCAGTGGCAACTCATTTACTGAAGCTTTCTTT. It translates to CASSGNSFTEAFF.

The V gene is TRBV14, the J gene TRBJ2-3, with D possibly matching TRBD2 (5 bases). CDR1 is SGHDN, CDR2 FVKESK, per germline. Trimming took off 4 bases at V and 2 bases at J, with 13 bases between the two ends. The CDR3 extends over 15 amino acids. The chain's CDR3 is CASSLTSGFTDTQYF. The CDR3 nucleotides read TGTGCCAGCAGCCTCACCAGCGGATTCACAGATACGCAGTATTTT.

This clone was seen just once. The genes are TRBV28 and TRBJ2-1; D perhaps matches TRBD2 (5 bases). The V gene lost 7 bases and the J gene lost 2 bases, with 12 bases spanning the gap. The CDR3 contains 14 residues. From germline, CDR1 is MDHEN and CDR2 SYDVKM. This CDR3 is CASTSRETYNEQFF. Written as DNA, the CDR3 is TGTGCCAGCACAAGTCGGGAAACCTACAATGAGCAGTTCTTC. Full variable domain (outside the CDR3, taken from reference TRBV28 and TRBJ2-1): DVKVTQSSRYLVKRTGEKVFLECVQDMDHENMFWYRQDPGLGLRLIYFSYDVKMKEKGDIPEGYSVSREKKERFSLILESASTNQTSMYLCASTSRETYNEQFFGPGTRLTVL.

The genes are TRBV7-8 and TRBJ1-3; D remains unclear. Germline V gene sequence: CDR1 SGHVS, CDR2 FQNEAQ. The CDR3 length is 19 residues. V gave up 2 bases and J gave up 1 base, with 21 bases separating them. The DNA of the CDR3 is TGTGCCAGCAGCTTATTCCGTGGATCGGGTTTAACATCTGGAAACACCATATATTTT. Translation: CASSLFRGSGLTSGNTIYF.